The 11 T cell receptor beta chains in this list originate from one sample, sequenced in a study of Graves' ophthalmopathy and Graves' hyperthyroidism. RNA transcripts yielded amplified TCR beta CDR3 regions. HTBI primers served in a first-round RT-PCR, which a second-round multiplex PCR followed. Using its own MiXCR run on the multiplex PCR reads, TCRdb lists one record per CDR3 protein. This table has some 25,000 distinct CDR3 sequences, almost 50% appearing once. The material sequenced was peripheral blood. The receptor set was obtained from an adult woman with stable Graves' hyperthyroidism.

Relative to its sample, this clonotype is medium-sized. J is TRBJ1-2 and V is TRBV20-1; 9 bases line up with TRBD1. Germline CDR1 is DFQATT and CDR2 is SNEGSKA (reference sequence). The V segment lost 3 bases and the J segment 5 bases; nucleotides outside the gene matches: 4. The CDR3 is 13 residues long. The CDR3: CSARTGTGYGYTF. The CDR3 coding sequence is TGCAGTGCTAGGACAGGGACAGGGTATGGCTACACCTTC.

By frequency in the sample, this clonotype is medium-sized. The chain couples TRBV19 to TRBJ2-7; 7 nucleotides agree with TRBD1. The CDR3 length is 14 residues. The V gene end was trimmed by 3 bases and the J gene end by 2 bases; junction bases not matched to a gene: 4. Germline V gene data show CDR1 as LNHDA and CDR2 as SQIVND (reference sequence). The CDR3 sequence is CASSIGDRAYEQYF. CDR3 bases: TGTGCCAGTAGTATCGGGGACAGAGCCTACGAGCAGTACTTC.

As concerns this clonotype: The germline gene is not matched at one end of the junction; a read error may be the cause. The chain couples TRBV6-2 or TRBV6-3 to TRBJ2-7; the D gene is possibly TRBD2 (5 bases). The germline gives CDR1 MNHEY, CDR2 SVGEGT. This CDR3 region has 15 residues. CDR3 residues: CASSYCGRSPYKQYF. CDR3 DNA sequence: TGTGCCAGCAGCTACTGCGGGCGATCCCCCTACAAGCAGTACTTC.

The CDR3 nucleotides read TGTGCCAGCAGGCACTGGGGGCGATCCTCCTACGAGCAGTACTTC. Its protein product is CASRHWGRSSYEQYF. The chain uses TRBV6-2 or TRBV6-3 and TRBJ2-7; TRBD1 is a possible D gene (6 bases). V lost 6 bases and J 0 bases, leaving 15 bases between the germline ends. Per germline, CDR1 MNHEY and CDR2 SVGEGT. The CDR3 is 15 residues long.

This clonotype was found many times. The J gene is TRBJ2-7, the V gene TRBV18; tentatively, D is TRBD2 (5 bases). Germline V gene sequence: CDR1 KGHSH, CDR2 LQKENI. V lost 5 bases to trimming and J lost 2 bases, with 10 bases between them. This CDR3 contains 13 residues. Written as DNA, the CDR3 is TGTGCCAGCTCAACCCCCGGGACCTACGAGCAGTACTTC. Translated, it gives CASSTPGTYEQYF.

This clonotype was counted at least ten times. The CDR3 is CAGSVGTYEQYF. CDR3 nucleotide sequence: TGTGCCGGAAGCGTCGGCACATACGAGCAGTACTTC. The chain couples TRBV6-7 to TRBJ2-7, with D unresolved. TRBV6-7 is an open reading frame whose function is uncertain. Trimming took off 11 bases at V and 4 bases at J, with 15 bases between the two ends. This CDR3 region has 12 residues.

This rearrangement joins TRBV4-2 to TRBJ2-1; either TRBD1 or TRBD2 may supply D (5 bases each). The CDR3 contains 14 residues. Trimming shortened V by 3 bases and J by 7 bases, and 13 bases separated the two germline ends. CDR1 and CDR2 from the germline V gene are LGHNA and YNFKEQ. CDR3 sequence (DNA): TGTGCCAGCAGCCACGGGACGCTCGAAAATGAGCAGTTCTTC. It is translated as CASSHGTLENEQFF.

At least ten counts were recorded for this clonotype. This chain connects TRBV16 to TRBJ1-4; 7 bases match TRBD1. Germline CDR1 and CDR2: KGHSY and FQNENV. The CDR3 runs 16 residues. Unmatched junction bases numbered 8, after V lost 4 bases and J lost 3 bases. As DNA, the CDR3 is TGTGCCAGCAGCCGCCAAGGGGGACAGCCTAATGAAAAACTGTTTTTT. Amino acid sequence: CASSRQGGQPNEKLFF.

The V and J genes are TRBV2 and TRBJ2-7, with 7 bases lining up with TRBD1. This CDR3 is built from 12 residues. CDR1 is SNHLY and CDR2 is FYNNEI in the germline V gene. V gave up 7 bases and J gave up 4 bases; unmatched junction bases: 4. CDR3 amino acids: CASKGQAYEQYF. CDR3 coding DNA: TGTGCCAGCAAAGGACAGGCGTACGAGCAGTACTTC.

This clonotype was seen repeatedly, ten times or more. V usage is TRBV12-3 or TRBV12-4 and J usage is TRBJ2-7, with 9 bases that match TRBD1. This CDR3 is built from 14 residues. V lost 3 bases to trimming and J lost 2 bases; unmatched junction nucleotides: 2. The CDR3: CASSFRTGAYEQYF. CDR3 coding DNA: TGTGCCAGCAGTTTTCGGACAGGGGCCTACGAGCAGTACTTC.

This clonotype is termed medium-sized (0.01 to 0.1%). This rearrangement joins TRBV5-1 to TRBJ2-3, with TRBD1 matching 7 bases. The CDR3 has 13 amino acids. V shed 3 bases and J 3 bases; nucleotides not matched to a gene: 1. The germline CDR1 and CDR2 sequences are SGHRS and YFSETQ. CDR3: CASSSGQTDTQYF. CDR3 nucleotides: TGCGCCAGCAGCTCGGGACAGACAGATACGCAGTATTTT. The complete variable domain, with remaining parts taken from reference TRBV5-1 and TRBJ2-3, reads KAGVTQTPRYLIKTRGQQVTLSCSPISGHRSVSWYQQTPGQGLQFLFEYFSETQRNKGNFPGRFSGRQFSNSRSEMNVSTLELGDSALYLCASSSGQTDTQYFGPGTRLTVL.